The rows below give T cell receptor beta chains drawn from one sample of a study of human T cells and chemical hapten exposure. MiXCR was run by TCRdb on the RACE reads, yielding one entry per CDR3 protein. This table has 75,000 to 80,000 distinct CDR3 sequences, around 9.4% appearing once. The source material was whole blood. The receptors derive from a female donor in good health. Some clones in this sample may be carry-over from other donors' samples. Both conserved end residues are part of each CDR3. D genes are given only for firm matches. Only some rows state a clone size, as once, few, many or a class for expanded clones.

size	D	V	J	length	CDR3	DNA
many	TRBD2	TRBV28	TRBJ2-7	17	CASSLTPLSGGAYEQYF	TGTGCCAGCAGTTTAACCCCGCTTAGCGGGGGGGCCTACGAGCAGTACTTC
few	TRBD1	TRBV18	TRBJ2-3	16	CASSPWTGGSTDTQYF	TGTGCCAGCTCACCCTGGACAGGGGGTAGCACAGATACGCAGTATTTT
.	TRBD2	TRBV29-1	TRBJ2-1	15	CSVEYGGGFYNEQFF	TGCAGCGTTGAATATGGGGGGGGGTTCTACAATGAGCAGTTCTTC
.	.	TRBV6-5	TRBJ1-2	12	CAVRTMNYGYTF	TGTGCCGTAAGGACTATGAACTATGGCTACACCTTC
many	TRBD2	TRBV28	TRBJ2-3	16	CASSYAGYRGADTQYF	TGTGCCAGCAGTTACGCGGGGTACCGGGGGGCAGATACGCAGTATTTT
few	TRBD2	TRBV3-1	TRBJ2-2	18	CASSQRWRAGARTGELFF	TGTGCCAGCAGCCAACGCTGGCGAGCGGGGGCCCGGACCGGGGAGCTGTTTTTT
many	.	TRBV4-3	TRBJ1-6	14	CASSQQGRNSPLHF	TGCGCCAGCAGCCAACAGGGGCGGAATTCACCCCTCCACTTT
many	.	TRBV29-1	TRBJ1-1	12	CSGQAGRAEAFF	TGCAGCGGACAAGCAGGGAGGGCTGAAGCTTTCTTT
few	.	TRBV6-2/TRBV6-3	TRBJ1-5	12	CASSTHYQPQHF	TGTGCCAGCAGCACCCATTATCAGCCCCAGCATTTT
.	.	TRBV3-1	TRBJ1-2	16	CASSPPQSAGRYGYTF	TGTGCCAGCAGCCCCCCCCAATCGGCAGGCCGCTATGGCTACACCTTC
few	.	TRBV6-2/TRBV6-3	TRBJ2-3	14	CASSYFAATDTQYF	TGTGCCAGCAGTTATTTCGCGGCCACAGATACGCAGTATTTT
many	.	TRBV12-3/TRBV12-4	TRBJ2-3	15	CASSPRSGEADTQYF	TGTGCCAGCAGTCCTCGTAGCGGTGAGGCAGATACGCAGTATTTT
many	.	TRBV19	TRBJ2-7	14	CASSIRPEGYEQYF	TGTGCCAGTAGTATCCGTCCGGAGGGGTACGAGCAGTACTTC
.	TRBD1	TRBV18	TRBJ2-3	16	CASSRRDRGHTDTQYF	TGTGCCAGCTCACGCCGGGACAGGGGACACACAGATACGCAGTATTTT
many	.	TRBV12-3/TRBV12-4	TRBJ1-1	16	CASSLTGVSMNTEAFF	TGTGCCAGCAGTTTGACAGGAGTTTCAATGAACACTGAAGCTTTCTTT
.	.	TRBV25-1	TRBJ2-7	15	CASSDSGGRGYEQYF	TGTGCCAGCAGTGATTCCGGGGGGCGAGGGTACGAGCAGTACTTC
few	TRBD1	TRBV15	TRBJ1-1	12	CATSGQGTEAFF	TGTGCCACCAGCGGACAGGGGACTGAAGCTTTCTTT
many	.	TRBV5-1	TRBJ1-5	14	CASSLEAGVPPQHF	TGCGCCAGCAGCTTGGAGGCAGGCGTACCGCCCCAGCATTTT
many	TRBD1	TRBV3-1	TRBJ2-5	16	CASSPALGTAQETQYF	TGTGCCAGCAGCCCTGCTCTTGGGACAGCACAAGAGACCCAGTACTTC
few	TRBD1	TRBV11-2	TRBJ2-1	16	CASSLASVGAGGEPFF	TGTGCCAGCAGCTTAGCGTCCGTCGGTGCAGGGGGCGAGCCGTTCTTC
few	.	TRBV12-3/TRBV12-4	TRBJ1-1	15	CASSLLGAGLSEAFF	TGTGCCAGCAGTCTCCTTGGGGCAGGGCTATCTGAAGCTTTCTTT
few	TRBD2	TRBV6-5	TRBJ2-3	20	CASSYRASGGIAISTDTQYF	TGTGCCAGCAGTTACCGGGCTAGCGGGGGCATAGCTATTAGCACAGATACGCAGTATTTT
few	.	TRBV3-1	TRBJ2-3	16	CASSQDVGGLPDTQYF	TGTGCCAGCAGCCAAGATGTTGGGGGCCTCCCAGATACGCAGTATTTT
few	.	TRBV9	TRBJ2-3	12	CASSVLSGTQYF	TGTGCCAGCAGCGTCCTATCAGGGACGCAGTATTTT
.	TRBD1	TRBV27	TRBJ1-6	16	CASSPLGQGVGSPLHF	TGTGCCAGCAGTCCCCTCGGACAGGGGGTTGGTTCACCCCTCCACTTT
few	.	TRBV29-1	TRBJ1-1	12	CSVVWTNTEAFF	TGCAGCGTTGTCTGGACGAACACTGAAGCTTTCTTT
.	.	TRBV2	TRBJ2-2	14	CAGQAGLSNGELFF	TGTGCCGGTCAGGCGGGTCTAAGTAATGGGGAGCTGTTTTTT
.	.	TRBV29-1	TRBJ1-1	10	CSVGGSEAFF	TGCAGCGTTGGGGGATCAGAGGCTTTCTTT
few	.	TRBV27	TRBJ1-1	16	CASSLNPGVGNTEAFF	TGTGCCAGCAGTTTAAACCCAGGGGTCGGGAACACTGAAGCTTTCTTT
many	TRBD1	TRBV28	TRBJ1-2	12	CASSLQGDGYTF	TGTGCCAGCAGCCTACAGGGGGATGGCTACACCTTC
few	.	TRBV29-1	TRBJ1-1	13	CSVEVRGGTEAFF	TGCAGCGTTGAAGTCAGGGGCGGCACTGAAGCTTTCTTT
.	.	TRBV24-1	TRBJ2-5	13	CATSDSPQETQYF	TGTGCCACCAGTGACAGCCCCCAAGAGACCCAGTACTTC
few	TRBD2	TRBV28	TRBJ2-7	15	CASSFRGGSVYEQYF	TGTGCCAGCAGTTTTAGGGGCGGGAGCGTCTACGAGCAGTACTTC
many	.	TRBV20-1	TRBJ2-3	12	CSASAQADTQYF	TGCAGTGCTAGTGCCCAAGCAGATACGCAGTATTTT
many	.	TRBV19	TRBJ1-5	13	CASSYLDNQPQHF	TGTGCCAGTAGTTACTTAGACAATCAGCCCCAGCATTTT
many	.	TRBV27	TRBJ1-1	15	CASSPTGRWGTEAFF	TGTGCCAGCAGTCCTACGGGGCGCTGGGGCACTGAAGCTTTCTTT
many	TRBD2	TRBV11-1	TRBJ2-1	17	CASSPGTSGGPYNEQFF	TGTGCCAGCAGCCCGGGGACTAGCGGGGGGCCTTACAATGAGCAGTTCTTC
.	TRBD1	TRBV27	TRBJ1-5	19	CASSRYRGPDWCGNQPQHF	TGTGCCAGCAGTAGATACAGGGGGCCGGATTGGTGTGGCAATCAGCCCCAGCATTTT
many	.	TRBV29-1	TRBJ2-1	10	CSSEDVEQFF	TGCAGCTCAGAGGACGTGGAGCAGTTCTTC
medium-sized	.	TRBV21-1	TRBJ2-7	15	CARSNLPADSYEQYF	TGTGCCAGGTCGAACTTACCAGCGGACTCCTACGAGCAGTACTTC
many	.	TRBV2	TRBJ1-5	15	CASTGQQNSNQPQHF	TGTGCCAGCACGGGGCAACAAAATAGCAATCAGCCCCAGCATTTT
many	TRBD1	TRBV12-3/TRBV12-4	TRBJ1-6	14	CASMDGTVVGPLHF	TGTGCCAGCATGGACGGGACAGTCGTTGGTCCCCTCCACTTT
many	.	TRBV27	TRBJ1-6	15	CASSLFGGEASEIHF	TGTGCCAGCAGTTTATTTGGGGGAGAAGCGTCAGAGATCCACTTT
.	TRBD1	TRBV7-2	TRBJ2-4	16	CASSLGTVLAKNIQYF	TGTGCCAGCAGCTTGGGGACAGTTCTAGCCAAAAACATTCAGTACTTC
few	.	TRBV20-1	TRBJ2-7	13	CSAPDYRSYEQYF	TGCAGTGCCCCTGACTACCGCTCCTACGAGCAGTACTTC
few	TRBD1	TRBV28	TRBJ2-7	11	CASSKTGGGYF	TGTGCCAGCAGTAAGACAGGGGGGGGGTACTTC
many	.	TRBV29-1	TRBJ2-3	14	CSASKGVSTDTQYF	TGCAGCGCCTCTAAGGGCGTTAGCACAGATACGCAGTATTTT
few	TRBD2	TRBV5-1	TRBJ2-5	18	CASSLEFAGAGEQETQYF	TGCGCCAGCAGCTTGGAATTTGCGGGCGCGGGGGAACAAGAGACCCAGTACTTC
.	TRBD2	TRBV20-1	TRBJ2-3	15	CSASLSSGGSDTQYF	TGCAGTGCTAGTCTGTCTAGCGGGGGCTCAGATACGCAGTATTTT
few	TRBD1	TRBV7-2	TRBJ2-4	16	CASSQQGPLAKNIQYF	TGTGCCAGCAGCCAACAGGGGCCTCTAGCCAAAAACATTCAGTACTTC
many	.	TRBV7-9	TRBJ1-2	15	CASSLPVARVTGYTF	TGTGCCAGCAGCTTACCGGTGGCGAGAGTGACTGGCTACACCTTC